This TCR beta chain was sequenced for a study of lymphopenia after photon versus proton radiotherapy. V gave up 6 bases and J gave up 2 bases; unmatched junction bases: 10. The germline V gene has CDR1 MDHEN and CDR2 SYDVKM. This CDR3 region has 16 residues. Study results and caveats: Authors raise, but do not show, better survival with proton therapy. After the lymphocyte nadir, photon-treated repertoires showed oligoclonal expansion, especially of CD8+ Temra cells. Relative stability marked proton patients; photon patients lost diversity and naive cells.

A word on this clone: The antigen remains unidentified.

Clones were read by immunoSEQ multiplex PCR, and TCRdb kept only the in-frame ones, dropping some. Here the sample spans roughly 25,000 clones, around four fifths being singletons. Material: peripheral blood, obtained from a patient treated with proton-based radiotherapy. The rearrangement joins TRBV28 to TRBJ1-1; 9 bases fit TRBD1. The receptor was isolated from a woman aged 70-85 years with pancreatic cancer. Here the CDR3 reads CASSERTGVGNTEAFF. CDR3 DNA: TGTGCCAGCAGCGAACGGACAGGGGTCGGAAACACTGAAGCTTTCTTT.